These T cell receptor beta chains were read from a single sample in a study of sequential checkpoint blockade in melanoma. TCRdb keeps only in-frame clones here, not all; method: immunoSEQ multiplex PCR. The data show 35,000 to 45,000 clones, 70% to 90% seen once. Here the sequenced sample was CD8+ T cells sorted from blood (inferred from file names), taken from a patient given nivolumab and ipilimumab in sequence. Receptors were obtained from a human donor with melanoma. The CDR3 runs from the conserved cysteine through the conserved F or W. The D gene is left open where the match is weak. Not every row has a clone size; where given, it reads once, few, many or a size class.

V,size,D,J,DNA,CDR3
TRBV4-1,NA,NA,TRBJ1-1,TGCGCCAGCAGCCAAGGCGAGGGCAGGCTCGGGGCTGAAGCTTTCTTT,CASSQGEGRLGAEAFF
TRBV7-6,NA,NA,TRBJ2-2,TGTGCCAGCAGCAGCGAGAGGGGGGGGACCGGGGAGCTGTTTTTT,CASSSERGGTGELFF
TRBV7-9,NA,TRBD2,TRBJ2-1,TGTGCCAGCAGCTTAGAGGGCTACGGGGCGGGAGGAAAAGAGGATGAGCAGTTCTTC,CASSLEGYGAGGKEDEQFF
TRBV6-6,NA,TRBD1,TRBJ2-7,TGTGCCAGCACGCAGGGGGCGGGGATCACCTACGAGCAGTACTTC,CASTQGAGITYEQYF
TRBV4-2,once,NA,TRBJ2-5,TGTGCCAGCAGCCAAGATGGGGAGGAGAAGTACCAAGAGACCCAGTACTTC,CASSQDGEEKYQETQYF
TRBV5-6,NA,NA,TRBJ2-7,TGTGCCAGCAGCTTTTGGGGTTTTGCGCGAGGGCCTGAGTACGAGCAGTACTTC,CASSFWGFARGPEYEQYF
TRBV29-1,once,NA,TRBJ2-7,TGCAGCGTTGAAATGGCAGGGACAATCGAGCAGTACTTC,CSVEMAGTIEQYF
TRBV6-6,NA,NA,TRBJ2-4,TGTGCCAGCAGTTCCTCAGCCGGAGACATTCAGTACTTC,CASSSSAGDIQYF
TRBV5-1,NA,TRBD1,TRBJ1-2,TGCGCCAGCAGCCGGACAGGCCTGCGGGGTGAATATGGCTACACCTTC,CASSRTGLRGEYGYTF
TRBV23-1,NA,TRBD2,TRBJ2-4,TGCGCCAGCAGTCAATTCCGTAGCGGGAGAGACATTCAGTACTTC,CASSQFRSGRDIQYF
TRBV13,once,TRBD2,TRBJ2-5,TGTGCCAGCAGCTTAGAAGTAGCGGGAGGGCCAGAGACCCAGTACTTC,CASSLEVAGGPETQYF
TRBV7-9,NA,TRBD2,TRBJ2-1,TGTGCCAGCAGCTTACCAGCGGGAGTAAATGAGCAGTTCTTC,CASSLPAGVNEQFF
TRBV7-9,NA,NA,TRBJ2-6,TGTGCCAGCAGCCCATCACAGGGCTCTGGGGCCAACGTCCTGACTTTC,CASSPSQGSGANVLTF
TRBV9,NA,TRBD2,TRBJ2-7,TGTGCCAGCAGCGTAGCCGGGGGGGACTACGAGCAGTACTTC,CASSVAGGDYEQYF
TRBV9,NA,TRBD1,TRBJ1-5,TGTGCCAGCAGCGCAGGAACAGGGGCCTTCGAAAATCAGCCCCAGCATTTT,CASSAGTGAFENQPQHF
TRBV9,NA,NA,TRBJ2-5,TGTGCCAGCAGCGTAGCTAGGGGGGGCGCGGAGACCCAGTACTTC,CASSVARGGAETQYF
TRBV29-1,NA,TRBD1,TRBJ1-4,TGCAGCGTTGAAGGGGGGACAGGGGGTTTTGAAAAACTGTTTTTT,CSVEGGTGGFEKLFF
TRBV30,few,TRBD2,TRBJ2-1,TGTGCCTGGAGTGTAGGGCGGGAGAGGCTGTTCTTC,CAWSVGRERLFF
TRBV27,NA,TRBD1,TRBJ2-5,TGTGCCAGCAGTTCACAGGGACAGGGGGCGGGAGAGACCCAGTACTTC,CASSSQGQGAGETQYF
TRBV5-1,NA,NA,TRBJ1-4,TGCGCCAGCAGCTTGGTTGGGCAGGTGTCCCGGCTTAATGAAAAACTGTTTTTT,CASSLVGQVSRLNEKLFF
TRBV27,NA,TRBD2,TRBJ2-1,TGTGCCAGCAGTTCGGGACTAGCGGGAGGGTATGAGCAGTTCTTC,CASSSGLAGGYEQFF
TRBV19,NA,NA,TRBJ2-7,TGTGCCAGTAGTATTCGAGACAGGCCCTCCTACGAGCAGTACTTC,CASSIRDRPSYEQYF
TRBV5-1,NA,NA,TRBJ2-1,TGCGCCAGCAGCTTGGTGGGTAGCCTAAACTCCTACAATGAGCAGTTCTTC,CASSLVGSLNSYNEQFF
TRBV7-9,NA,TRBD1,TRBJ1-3,TGTGCCAGCAGCGCCTTCAGTCCAGGGGGGAACACCATATATTTT,CASSAFSPGGNTIYF
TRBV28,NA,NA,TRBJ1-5,TGTGCCAGCAGTTTACAGGGGAGCCAGCCCCAGCATTTT,CASSLQGSQPQHF
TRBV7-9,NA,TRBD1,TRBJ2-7,TGTGCCAGCAGCCCCGGGACAGGGGACCACGAGCAGTACTTC,CASSPGTGDHEQYF
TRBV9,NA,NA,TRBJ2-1,TGTGCCAGCAGCGGGGGCGGTAGCTCCTACAATGAGCAGTTCTTC,CASSGGGSSYNEQFF
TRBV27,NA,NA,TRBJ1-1,TGTGCCAGCAGTTTCTCCCCCTCCGGGAACACTGAAGCTTTCTTT,CASSFSPSGNTEAFF
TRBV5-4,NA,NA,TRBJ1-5,TGTGCCAGCTCCTGGGGGGGTAACCAGCCCCAGCATTTT,CASSWGGNQPQHF
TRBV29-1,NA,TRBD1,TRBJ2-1,TGCAGCGGCGAGACAGGGGCTAACAATGAGCAGTTCTTC,CSGETGANNEQFF
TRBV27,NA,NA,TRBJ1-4,TGTGCCAGCAGTCCCCAGGGGATTAATGAAAAACTGTTTTTT,CASSPQGINEKLFF
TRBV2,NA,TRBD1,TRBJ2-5,TGTGCCACCCTGGGACAGGGAGGGGAGACCCAGTACTTC,CATLGQGGETQYF
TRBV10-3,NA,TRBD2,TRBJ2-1,TGTGCCATCAGGGGACTAGCGGGACCCGCGTCTGCCTCCTACAATGAGCAGTTCTTC,CAIRGLAGPASASYNEQFF
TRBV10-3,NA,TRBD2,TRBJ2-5,TGTGCCATCAGTGTGTCTAGCGGGAGATACCTCCAAGAGACCCAGTACTTC,CAISVSSGRYLQETQYF
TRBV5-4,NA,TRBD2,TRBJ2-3,TGTGCCAGCAGCTGGCGAGCTGGGACTAGCGGGAGTTGGTCGTTGGATACGCAGTATTTT,CASSWRAGTSGSWSLDTQYF
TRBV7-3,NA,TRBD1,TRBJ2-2,TGTGCCAGCAGCCCCACAGGGGGCTCCGGGGAGCTGTTTTTT,CASSPTGGSGELFF
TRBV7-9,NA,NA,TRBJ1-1,TGTGCCAGCAGCTTAACAGGGAACACTGAAGCTTTCTTT,CASSLTGNTEAFF
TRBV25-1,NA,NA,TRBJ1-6,TGTGCCAGCAGCCCCCAAACAAGTTCACCCCTCCACTTT,CASSPQTSSPLHF
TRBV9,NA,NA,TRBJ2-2,TGTGCCAGCAGCGTAGGCAGCGGGTTGAGAGAATCCGGGGAGCTGTTTTTT,CASSVGSGLRESGELFF
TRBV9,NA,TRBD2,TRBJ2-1,TGTGCCAGCAGCGTTGGGGGAGGGCCGGATGAGCAGTTCTTC,CASSVGGGPDEQFF